This T cell receptor beta chain was identified during a study of T cell responses to AZD1222 COVID-19 vaccine (dated by TCRdb to about 2021). In terms of the full investigation: A total of 230 to 250 trial participants underwent TCR sequencing, of whom roughly 210 received two doses of AZD1222 and about 26 received two doses of the MenACWY control vaccine. Trial participants were enrolled by age into subgroups of 18-55, 56-69 and 70-plus years, and 148, 28 and 57 TCR-sequenced participants, respectively, were included in these subgroups.

Concerning this clone itself: This receptor's antigen is unknown. No much larger clone is present one base from it, and per-base qualities are unavailable.

CDR1 and CDR2, looked up from the germline V gene, are SGHAT and FQNNGV. Including cysteine and phenylalanine, the CDR3 has 14 amino acids. The CDR3 DNA has 42 bases and is translated from base 1. Trimming at the junction amounts to 6 bases on V and 5 bases on J, and the germline ends lie 17 bases apart. The CDR3 regions of human TCRbeta chains were analyzed by immunosequencing. The original pipeline was this. TCRs in the repertoires were compared against a reference library of SARS-CoV-2-specific TCRs that had been generated with the MIRA antigen-specificity platform. Breadth was defined as the fraction of unique TCRs that were SARS-CoV-2-associated. Depth was defined as the fraction of total T cells that were SARS-CoV-2-associated. Using the MIRA data, each spike-specific TCR was mapped to the spike region that the TCR reacts to and placed in a CD4 or CD8 class. Log10-transformed breadth and depth values were compared by one-way ANOVA with Sidak's multiple comparisons tests. Sourced from immuneACCESS, this table was stored by TCRdb with only in-frame sequences that have V and J called. A share of the clones is absent; for the studies checked, an unresolved V gene accounts for under half, and the remainder has no known explanation. V, J and clone size reflect that table, while D and trimming were determined from the DNA. Within this sample are about 150,000 clones, with approximately 90% of them counted one time only. The ten largest clonotypes hold more than 1.3% of the sample.

This specimen's time point label, per the study, means: about 28 days (+/-7) after the second vaccine dose. AZD1222 recipients with second doses at about 4 weeks or about 12 weeks were pooled, because spike-specific TCR depth and breadth did not differ between schedules. Vaccinee samples came from UK trials COV001 and COV002, including a single-blind randomized controlled phase 2/3 trial of AZD1222 (ChAdOx1 nCoV-19) in healthy adults. For TCRbeta chain sequencing, PBMC samples from trial participants were taken at day 0 and at day 28 after the second dose. The paper as a whole reports these results and caveats: After two AZD1222 doses, both the breadth and the depth of spike-specific TCRs were significantly higher than at day 0 and than in MenACWY recipients. In the small 56-69-year group, the increase in depth fell short of significance, most likely because of low power. Conclusions about previously exposed vaccinees are limited because only 6 or 7 AZD1222 recipients were SARS-CoV-2 seropositive at baseline. Because no day 14 peak-response samples were available, the repertoires could be characterized only after the peak T cell response. Vaccine-associated CD4 TCRs spanned the whole spike protein, with dominant responses in regions 160-218 and 743-854. Nearly half of unique spike-specific TCRs reportedly recognized epitopes outside regions mutated in the B.1.351 and B.1.1.7 variants. Most participants were white British and females outnumbered males, and the authors suggested that clonal diversity may have been underestimated.

Here the sequenced sample was peripheral blood, taken 28 days after the second AZD1222 dose. Recombination linked TRBV11-2 to TRBJ2-7; D gene: possibly TRBD2, on 6 matching bases. The TCR comes from an adult who received the AZD1222 COVID-19 vaccine. DNA sequence: TGTGCCAGCAGGCCGCGCGGGGCAATCCACGAGCAGTACTTC. The translation is CASRPRGAIHEQYF.